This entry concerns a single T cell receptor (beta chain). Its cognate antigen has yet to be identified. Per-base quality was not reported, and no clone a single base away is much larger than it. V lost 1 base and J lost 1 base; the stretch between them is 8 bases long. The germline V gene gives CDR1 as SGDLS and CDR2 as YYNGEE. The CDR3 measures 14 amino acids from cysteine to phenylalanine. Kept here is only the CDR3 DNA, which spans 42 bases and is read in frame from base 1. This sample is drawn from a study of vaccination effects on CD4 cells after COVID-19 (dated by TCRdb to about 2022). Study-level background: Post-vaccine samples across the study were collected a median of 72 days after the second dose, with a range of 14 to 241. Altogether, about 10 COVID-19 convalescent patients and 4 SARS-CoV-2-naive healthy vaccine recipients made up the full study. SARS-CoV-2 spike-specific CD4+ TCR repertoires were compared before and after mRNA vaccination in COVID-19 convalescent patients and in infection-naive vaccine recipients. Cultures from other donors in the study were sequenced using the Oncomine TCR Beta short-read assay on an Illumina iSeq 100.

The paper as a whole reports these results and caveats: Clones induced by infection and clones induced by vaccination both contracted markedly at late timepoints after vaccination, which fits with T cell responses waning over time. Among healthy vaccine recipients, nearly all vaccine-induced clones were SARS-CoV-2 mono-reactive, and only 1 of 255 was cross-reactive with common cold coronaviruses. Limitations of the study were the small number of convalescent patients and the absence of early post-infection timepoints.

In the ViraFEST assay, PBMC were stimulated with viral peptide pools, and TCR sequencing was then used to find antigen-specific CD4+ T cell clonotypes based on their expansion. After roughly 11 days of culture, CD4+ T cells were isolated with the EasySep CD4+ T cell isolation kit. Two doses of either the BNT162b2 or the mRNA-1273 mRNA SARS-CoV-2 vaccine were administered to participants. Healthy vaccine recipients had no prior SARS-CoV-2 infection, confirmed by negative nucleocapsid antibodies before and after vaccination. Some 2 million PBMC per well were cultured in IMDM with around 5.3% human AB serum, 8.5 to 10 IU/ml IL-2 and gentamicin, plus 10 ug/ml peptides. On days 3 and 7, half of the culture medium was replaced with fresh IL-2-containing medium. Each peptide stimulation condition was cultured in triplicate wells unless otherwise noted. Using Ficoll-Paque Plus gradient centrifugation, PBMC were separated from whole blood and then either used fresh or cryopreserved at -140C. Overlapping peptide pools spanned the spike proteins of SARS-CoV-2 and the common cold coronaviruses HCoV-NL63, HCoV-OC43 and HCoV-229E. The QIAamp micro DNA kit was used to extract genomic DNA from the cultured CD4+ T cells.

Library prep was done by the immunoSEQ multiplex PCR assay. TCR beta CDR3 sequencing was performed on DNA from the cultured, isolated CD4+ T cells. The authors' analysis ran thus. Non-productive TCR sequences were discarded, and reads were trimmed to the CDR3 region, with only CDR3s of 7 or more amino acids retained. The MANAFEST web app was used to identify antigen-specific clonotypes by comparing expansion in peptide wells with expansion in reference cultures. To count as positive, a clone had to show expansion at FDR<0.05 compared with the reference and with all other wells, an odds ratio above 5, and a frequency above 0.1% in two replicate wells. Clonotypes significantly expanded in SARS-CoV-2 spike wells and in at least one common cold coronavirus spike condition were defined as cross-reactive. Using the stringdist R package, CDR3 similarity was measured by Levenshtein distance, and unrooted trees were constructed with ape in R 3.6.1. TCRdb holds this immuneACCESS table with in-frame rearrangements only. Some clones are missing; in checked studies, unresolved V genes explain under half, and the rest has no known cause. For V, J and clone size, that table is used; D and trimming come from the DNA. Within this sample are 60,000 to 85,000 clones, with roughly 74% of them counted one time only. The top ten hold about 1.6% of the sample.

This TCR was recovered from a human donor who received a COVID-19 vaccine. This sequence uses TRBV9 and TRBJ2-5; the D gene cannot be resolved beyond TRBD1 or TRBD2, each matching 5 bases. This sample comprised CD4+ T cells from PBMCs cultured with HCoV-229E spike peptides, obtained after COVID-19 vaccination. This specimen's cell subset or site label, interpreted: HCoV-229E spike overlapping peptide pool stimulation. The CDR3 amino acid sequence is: CASSVNGAQETQYF. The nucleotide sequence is TGTGCCAGCAGCGTAAACGGGGCCCAAGAGACCCAGTACTTC.